This T cell receptor beta chain was identified during a study of blood T cell repertoires in COVID-19. Germline V gene data show CDR1 as ENHRY and CDR2 as SYGVKD. This CDR3 contains 13 residues. Trimming took 8 bases from V and 5 from J, leaving 12 bases between them. The protocol was immunoSEQ multiplex PCR, while the TCRdb copy is restricted to in-frame clones and leaves out a portion. This sample has roughly 32,000 clones, with 65% to 90% found just once. This TCR was sampled from a woman older than 75 with active or convalescent COVID-19. Sequenced input: peripheral blood. This chain joins TRBV10-3 and TRBJ1-4, with a possible D match to TRBD1 (6 bases). CDR3 coding DNA: TGTGCCATCTCCGGACAGTGGAATGAAAAACTGTTTTTT. Its translation is CAISGQWNEKLFF.